The rows below give T cell receptor beta chains drawn from one sample of a study of CD8 T cells in ankylosing spondylitis. TCRdb fed the 5' RACE reads into MiXCR, producing one record per CDR3 protein. This sample has a few hundred thousand distinct CDR3 sequences, with around 18% found just once. Sequences were obtained from blood, either unsorted or a sorted T cell fraction (not recorded which). Receptor source: a male donor with ankylosing spondylitis or in good health (not recorded which). Each CDR3 is given with its conserved first and last residue. Each record gives: V gene, CDR3 protein.

TRBV5-1,CASRVGTTSTDTQYF
TRBV20-1,CSASVATSGTDTQYF
TRBV30,CAWSTGTGNTIYF
TRBV20-1,CSALDRAGETQYF
TRBV25-1,CASSAQTQYF
TRBV21-1,CASTTGGTGLTTGNQPQHF
TRBV20-1,CSARDQTETQYF
TRBV4-1,CASSQDLLDQPQHF
TRBV7-7,CASSLSENNEQFF
TRBV20-1,CSEHRGLAAHNEQFF
TRBV10-2,CASREGRVMQYF
TRBV10-1,CASSESRLAGVEQFF
TRBV3-1,CASSQDLGDAFF
TRBV15,CATSFRGGIGSDTQYF
TRBV4-1,CASRRQANTGELFF
TRBV2,CASSESYDRGVNYGYTF
TRBV11-2,CASREQGRETQYF
TRBV9,CASSVDKGPNLYGYTF